The rows below give T cell receptor beta chains drawn from one sample of a study of blood T cell repertoires in COVID-19. Clones were read by immunoSEQ multiplex PCR, and TCRdb kept only the in-frame ones, dropping some. The sample carries 150,000 to 160,000 clones, 75% to 85% recorded once. Sequenced: peripheral blood. The receptors here all came from a woman aged 45-65 years with acute or convalescent COVID-19. CDR3s include the opening cysteine and the closing phenylalanine or tryptophan. The D gene is left open where the match is weak. Clone sizes are given selectively: once, few, many, or a class where the clone is expanded.

cdr3_nt cdr3_aa d_call v_call clone_size j_call
TGTGCCAGCTTGTCTAGCGGGGGGTACGAGCAGTACTTC CASLSSGGYEQYF TRBD2 TRBV5-6 . TRBJ2-7
TGTGCCAGCAGCATGGGACAGTCCAATCAGCCCCAGCATTTT CASSMGQSNQPQHF TRBD1 TRBV5-6 . TRBJ1-5
TGCGCCAGCAGCCAAGTCTACAGGGGTTACACTGAAGCTTTCTTT CASSQVYRGYTEAFF TRBD1 TRBV4-3 . TRBJ1-1
TGTGCCAGCAGTTTCCCTTACCAGGGGTCCGGGCCCCAGCATTTT CASSFPYQGSGPQHF . TRBV6-2/TRBV6-3 . TRBJ1-5
TGCGCCAGCAGCCAAGCGGCGGGAGGTGTGGTCGAGCAGTACTTC CASSQAAGGVVEQYF TRBD2 TRBV4-1 many TRBJ2-7
TGCGCCAGCAGCGGAGGACAGTTCGCGAACACCGGGGAGCTGTTTTTT CASSGGQFANTGELFF . TRBV5-1 . TRBJ2-2
TGTGCCAGTAGTCCGGGGACAGGGGGGGCCAATGAGCAGTTCTTC CASSPGTGGANEQFF TRBD1 TRBV19 . TRBJ2-1
TGTGCCAGCAGCCTGACGCCACTAGCGGGGGGCACAGATACGCAGTATTTT CASSLTPLAGGTDTQYF TRBD2 TRBV11-2 few TRBJ2-3
TGTGCCAGCAGCTTACTAGCGGGAGGGGACACGAACACCGGGGAGCTGTTTTTT CASSLLAGGDTNTGELFF TRBD2 TRBV7-7 few TRBJ2-2
TGTGCCAGCAGCTTATTCGGGGGGGCCTTATATGAGCAGTTCTTC CASSLFGGALYEQFF TRBD2 TRBV7-3 . TRBJ2-1
TGCAGCGGTGGTGAGACAGCCAAGAACACTGAAGCTTTCTTT CSGGETAKNTEAFF . TRBV29-1 . TRBJ1-1
TGTGCCAGCAGCTTAGGCGGGCTTCGGTCAGGGGAGCTGTTTTTT CASSLGGLRSGELFF . TRBV5-8 . TRBJ2-2
TGTGCCAGCAACCTAGACAGGCGGAACACTGAAGCTTTCTTT CASNLDRRNTEAFF . TRBV5-8 . TRBJ1-1
TGCGCCAGCAGCATCCGGGGGGCCAGCACAGATACGCAGTATTTT CASSIRGASTDTQYF . TRBV5-1 . TRBJ2-3
TGTGCCAGCAGTTACTCGGGTCAGGGTTCTGGGACCCAGTACTTC CASSYSGQGSGTQYF . TRBV6-5 . TRBJ2-5
TGTGCCAGCAGCCAAGATCCAGGTCCTGGAAACACCATATATTTT CASSQDPGPGNTIYF . TRBV4-2 . TRBJ1-3
TGTGCCACCAGCAGAGATAGACTTACTAATCAGCCCCAGCATTTT CATSRDRLTNQPQHF . TRBV15 few TRBJ1-5
TGTGCCAGCAGTGATTTTGCGGGACGCTCCTACAATGAGCAGTTCTTC CASSDFAGRSYNEQFF . TRBV3-1/TRBV3-2 . TRBJ2-1
TGTGCCAGCAGCCAAGTAACGGATGAGCAGTTCTTC CASSQVTDEQFF . TRBV4-2 . TRBJ2-1
TGTGCCAGCAGCCCCCAGGGGGGTAGAACGTACAATGAGCAGTTCTTC CASSPQGGRTYNEQFF . TRBV5-4 . TRBJ2-1
TGTGCCAGTAGTGTTACAGGGGGCCTTGGTGAGCAGTTCTTC CASSVTGGLGEQFF TRBD1 TRBV19 . TRBJ2-1
TGTGCCAGCAGTCCTCTTAGTGCTGGAAACACCATATATTTT CASSPLSAGNTIYF . TRBV28 . TRBJ1-3
TGTGCCAGCAGTGAGCGGGTGGTGGCTTTCTTT CASSERVVAFF . TRBV6-1 once TRBJ1-1
TGCGCCAGCAGCCAAGTTGGCAACTACAATGAGCAGTTCTTC CASSQVGNYNEQFF . TRBV4-3 . TRBJ2-1
TGCGCCAGCAGCCAAGAGGTGAGGACTAGCGGGAGAGAGTACGAGCAGTACTTC CASSQEVRTSGREYEQYF TRBD2 TRBV4-3 once TRBJ2-7
TGCGCCAGCAGCCAAGCCGGCCGAGCGGGATTTTACGAGCAGTACTTC CASSQAGRAGFYEQYF TRBD2 TRBV4-1 few TRBJ2-7
TGTGCCAGCAGCCCCCGGTCCTACGAGCAGTACTTC CASSPRSYEQYF . TRBV7-2 . TRBJ2-7
TGTGCCAGCAGGTCACTAGCGGGGGGGCCTACAGATACGCAGTATTTT CASRSLAGGPTDTQYF TRBD2 TRBV7-3 . TRBJ2-3
TGCGCCAGCAGTAAACGGGGGGACGCAATAGATTCACCCCTCCACTTT CASSKRGDAIDSPLHF . TRBV4-3 . TRBJ1-6
TGTGCCAGCAGCTTGACAGGGAGTGATGAAAAACTGTTTTTT CASSLTGSDEKLFF TRBD1 TRBV7-9 . TRBJ1-4
TGTGCCAGCAGCCAAGACCCCGGGACTAGCTTAAGTGAGCAGTTCTTC CASSQDPGTSLSEQFF TRBD2 TRBV4-2 . TRBJ2-1
TGTGCCACCAGCAGGGGGACAGGGCGCTACAACTATGGCTACACCTTC CATSRGTGRYNYGYTF TRBD1 TRBV15 . TRBJ1-2
TGCGCCAGCAGCTTGGGACAGGGAGTCGATAATTCACCCCTCCACTTT CASSLGQGVDNSPLHF TRBD1 TRBV5-1 . TRBJ1-6